This T cell receptor (beta chain) was found in a study of immune evolution from preneoplasia to lung adenocarcinoma. Whole-study context: HLA loss of heterozygosity: about 7% AIS, over 12% MIA, roughly 35% ADC, none AAH.

Histologic diagnosis was independently verified by two lung pathologists. Comment on this clone: No antigen is known for it.

Profiling relied on immunoSEQ multiplex PCR, and the TCRdb table lists in-frame clones only, not all of them. The sample yields about 4,100 clones, more than 65% seen once. General study points: Top clone share appeared to fall from AAH through AIS, MIA, adenocarcinoma. Later-stage lesions seemingly showed higher T cell density and diversity than normal lung.

The germline V gene has CDR1 MNHNY and CDR2 SVGAGI (reference sequence). The CDR3 has 12 residues. The V gene lost 8 bases and the J gene lost 6 bases, with 14 bases spanning the gap. V usage is TRBV6-6 and J usage is TRBJ2-7; tentatively, D is TRBD2 (5 bases). This clonotype originated in a person aged 65 to 85 with invasive lung adenocarcinoma. Some clones in this sample may be carry-over from other donors' samples. Input material: FFPE invasive lung adenocarcinoma tissue. CDR3: CASSGEKREQYF. The CDR3 DNA reads TGTGCCAGCTCCGGGGAGAAACGCGAGCAGTACTTC.